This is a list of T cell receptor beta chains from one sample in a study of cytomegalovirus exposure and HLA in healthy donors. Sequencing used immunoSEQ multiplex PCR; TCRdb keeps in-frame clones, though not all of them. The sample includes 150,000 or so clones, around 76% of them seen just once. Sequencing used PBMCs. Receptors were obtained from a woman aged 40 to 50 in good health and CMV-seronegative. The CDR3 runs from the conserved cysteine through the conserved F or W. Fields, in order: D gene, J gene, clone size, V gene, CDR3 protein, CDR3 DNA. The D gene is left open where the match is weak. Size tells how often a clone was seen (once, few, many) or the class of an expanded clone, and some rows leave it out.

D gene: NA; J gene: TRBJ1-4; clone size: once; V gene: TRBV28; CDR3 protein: CASSPTDATEEKLFF; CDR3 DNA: TGTGCCAGCAGCCCCACCGATGCAACGGAGGAAAAACTGTTTTTT
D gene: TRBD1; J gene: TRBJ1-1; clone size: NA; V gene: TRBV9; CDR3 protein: CASSTGGGAGQAFF; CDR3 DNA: TGTGCCAGCAGCACAGGGGGGGGCGCGGGTCAAGCTTTCTTT
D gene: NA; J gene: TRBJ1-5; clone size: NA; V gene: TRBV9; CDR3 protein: CASNQEGVEGQPQHF; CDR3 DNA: TGTGCCAGCAACCAAGAAGGAGTGGAGGGGCAGCCCCAGCATTTT
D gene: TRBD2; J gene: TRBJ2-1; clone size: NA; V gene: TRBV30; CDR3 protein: CAWSRDRTSGSRNEQFF; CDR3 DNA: TGTGCCTGGAGTCGGGACCGGACTAGCGGGAGCCGAAATGAGCAGTTCTTC
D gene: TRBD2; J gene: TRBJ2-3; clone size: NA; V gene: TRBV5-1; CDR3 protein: CASSLQTSGTDTQYF; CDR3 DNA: TGCGCCAGCAGCTTACAGACTAGCGGGACAGATACGCAGTATTTT
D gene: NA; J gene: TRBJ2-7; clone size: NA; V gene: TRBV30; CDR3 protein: CAWSVGAHYEQYF; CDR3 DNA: TGTGCCTGGAGTGTAGGAGCCCACTACGAGCAGTACTTC
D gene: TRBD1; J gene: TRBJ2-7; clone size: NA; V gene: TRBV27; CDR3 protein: CASSLFPLQGANEQYF; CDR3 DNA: TGTGCCAGCAGTTTATTCCCCCTACAGGGGGCTAACGAGCAGTACTTC
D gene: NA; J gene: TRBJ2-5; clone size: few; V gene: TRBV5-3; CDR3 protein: CARSFRETQYF; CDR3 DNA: TGTGCCAGAAGCTTTCGGGAGACCCAGTACTTC
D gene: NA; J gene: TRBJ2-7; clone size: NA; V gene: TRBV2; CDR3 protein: CASSEQRMDEQYF; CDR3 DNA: TGTGCCAGCAGTGAACAGCGAATGGACGAGCAGTACTTC
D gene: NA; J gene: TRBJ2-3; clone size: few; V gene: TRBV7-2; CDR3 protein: CASSLVAVYTDTQYF; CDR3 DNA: TGTGCCAGCAGCTTAGTTGCGGTATACACAGATACGCAGTATTTT
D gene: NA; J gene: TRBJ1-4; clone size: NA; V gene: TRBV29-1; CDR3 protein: CSAADNEKLFF; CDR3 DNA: TGCAGCGCCGCGGATAATGAAAAACTGTTTTTT
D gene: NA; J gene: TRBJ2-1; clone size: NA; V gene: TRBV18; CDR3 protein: CASSPVSNEQFF; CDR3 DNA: TGTGCCAGCTCACCAGTTAGCAATGAGCAGTTCTTC
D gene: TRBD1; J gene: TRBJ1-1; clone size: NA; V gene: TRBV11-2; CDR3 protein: CASSLGVIQGTEAFF; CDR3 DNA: TGTGCCAGCAGCTTAGGGGTAATACAGGGGACTGAAGCTTTCTTT
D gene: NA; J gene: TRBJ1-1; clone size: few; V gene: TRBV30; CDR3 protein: CAWTLRGTEAFF; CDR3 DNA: TGTGCCTGGACCCTCCGGGGTACTGAAGCTTTCTTT
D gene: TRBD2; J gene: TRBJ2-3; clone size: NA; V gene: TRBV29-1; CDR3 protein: CSVGREVSDTQYF; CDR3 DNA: TGCAGCGTTGGACGGGAGGTATCAGATACGCAGTATTTT
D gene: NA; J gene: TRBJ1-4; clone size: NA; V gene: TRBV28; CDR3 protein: CASSLIGGTNEKLFF; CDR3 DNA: TGTGCCAGCAGTTTAATCGGGGGGACTAATGAAAAACTGTTTTTT
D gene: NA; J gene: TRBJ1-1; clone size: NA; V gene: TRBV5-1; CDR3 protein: CASSSRQANTEAFF; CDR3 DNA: TGCGCCAGCAGTAGTCGACAGGCCAACACTGAAGCTTTCTTT
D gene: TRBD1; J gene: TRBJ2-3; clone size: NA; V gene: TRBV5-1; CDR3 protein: CASNLGQSTDTQYF; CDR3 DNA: TGCGCCAGCAACCTGGGACAGTCAACAGATACGCAGTATTTT
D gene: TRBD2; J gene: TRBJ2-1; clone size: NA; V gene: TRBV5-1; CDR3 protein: CASSTGLASYNEQFF; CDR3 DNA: TGCGCCAGCAGCACGGGACTAGCGAGCTACAATGAGCAGTTCTTC
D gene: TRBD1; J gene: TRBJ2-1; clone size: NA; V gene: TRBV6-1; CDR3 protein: CASSVTGAVGGQFF; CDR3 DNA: TGTGCCAGCAGTGTTACAGGGGCGGTTGGTGGGCAGTTCTTC
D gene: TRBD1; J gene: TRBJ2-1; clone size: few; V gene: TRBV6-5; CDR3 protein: CASRRDSNEQFF; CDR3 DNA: TGTGCCAGCAGACGGGACAGCAATGAGCAGTTCTTC
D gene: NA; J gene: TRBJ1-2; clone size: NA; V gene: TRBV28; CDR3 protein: CASRALYGYTF; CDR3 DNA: TGTGCCAGCAGGGCCCTCTATGGCTACACCTTC
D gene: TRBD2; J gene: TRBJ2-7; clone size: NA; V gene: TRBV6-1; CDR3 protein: CASSRLASEQYF; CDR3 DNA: TGTGCCAGCAGTAGACTAGCTTCCGAGCAGTACTTC